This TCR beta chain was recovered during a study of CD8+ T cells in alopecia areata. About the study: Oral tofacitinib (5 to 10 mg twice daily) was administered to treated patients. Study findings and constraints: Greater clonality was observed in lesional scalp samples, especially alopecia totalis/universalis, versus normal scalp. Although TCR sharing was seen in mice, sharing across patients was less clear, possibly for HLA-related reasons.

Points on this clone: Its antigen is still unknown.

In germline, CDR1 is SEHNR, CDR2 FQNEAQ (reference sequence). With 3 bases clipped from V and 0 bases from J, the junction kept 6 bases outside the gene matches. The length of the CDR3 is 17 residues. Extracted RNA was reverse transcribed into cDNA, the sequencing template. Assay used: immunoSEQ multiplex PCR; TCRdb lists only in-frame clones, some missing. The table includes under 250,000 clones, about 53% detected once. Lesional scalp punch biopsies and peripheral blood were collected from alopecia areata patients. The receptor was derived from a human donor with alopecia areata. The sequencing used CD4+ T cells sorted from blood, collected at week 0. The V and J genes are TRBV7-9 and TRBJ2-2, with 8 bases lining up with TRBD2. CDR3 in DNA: TGTGCCAGCAGCTTGGAGCGGGGGACATCGAACACCGGGGAGCTGTTTTTT. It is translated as CASSLERGTSNTGELFF.